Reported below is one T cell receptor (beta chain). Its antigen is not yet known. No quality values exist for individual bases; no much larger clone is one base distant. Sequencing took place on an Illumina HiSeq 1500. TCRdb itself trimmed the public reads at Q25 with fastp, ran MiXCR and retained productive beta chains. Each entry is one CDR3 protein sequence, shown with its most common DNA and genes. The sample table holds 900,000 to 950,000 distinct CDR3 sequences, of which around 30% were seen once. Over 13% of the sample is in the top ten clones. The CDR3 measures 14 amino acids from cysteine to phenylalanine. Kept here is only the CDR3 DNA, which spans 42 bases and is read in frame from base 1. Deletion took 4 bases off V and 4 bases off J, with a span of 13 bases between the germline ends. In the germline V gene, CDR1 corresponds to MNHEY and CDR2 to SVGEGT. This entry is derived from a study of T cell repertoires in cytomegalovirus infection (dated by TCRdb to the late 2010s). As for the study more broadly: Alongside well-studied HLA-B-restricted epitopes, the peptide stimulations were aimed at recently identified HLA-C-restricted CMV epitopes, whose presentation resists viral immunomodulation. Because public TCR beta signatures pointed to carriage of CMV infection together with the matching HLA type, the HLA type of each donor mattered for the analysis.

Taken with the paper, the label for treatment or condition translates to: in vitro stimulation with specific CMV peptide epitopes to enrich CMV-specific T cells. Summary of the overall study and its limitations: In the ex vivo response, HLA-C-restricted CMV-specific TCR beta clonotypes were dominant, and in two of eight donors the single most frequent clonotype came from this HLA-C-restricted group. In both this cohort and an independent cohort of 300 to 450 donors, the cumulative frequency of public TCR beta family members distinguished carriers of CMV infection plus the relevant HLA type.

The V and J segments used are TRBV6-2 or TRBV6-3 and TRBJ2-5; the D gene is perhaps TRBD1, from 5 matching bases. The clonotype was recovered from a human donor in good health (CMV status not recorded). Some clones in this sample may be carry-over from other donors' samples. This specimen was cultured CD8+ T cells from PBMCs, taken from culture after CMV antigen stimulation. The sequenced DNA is TGTGCCAGCAGTTCCCGATCTAGGGGAGAGACCCAGTACTTC. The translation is CASSSRSRGETQYF.